This T cell receptor (beta chain) was captured by sequencing in a study of Ad26.COV2.S vaccination and SARS-CoV-2 variants. About the research overall: Doses of Ad26.COV2.S were injected into muscle once or twice, 56 days apart.

Overall study results and limits: Comparable non-spike TCR breadth was observed in vaccine and placebo recipients. Vaccine recipients had higher spike-specific TCR breadth than placebo recipients.

This CDR3 has 12 amino acids. The V end lost 8 bases, the J end lost 15 bases, and 20 bases lay between the germline ends. Germline V gene lookup returns CDR1 SGHVS and CDR2 FQNEAQ. For this clone: The antigen remains unidentified.

Treatment given: over 15 received Ad26.COV2.S at low or high dose, single or two shots; several received placebo; per-sample allocation not given. The investigators took samples on day 63 after the first vaccine or placebo injection. Repertoires were generated with immunoSEQ multiplex PCR, while TCRdb's copy carries only in-frame clones and drops some. The table records about 680,000 clones, roughly 90% of them present only once. The chain has TRBV7-8 and TRBJ1-5; D not resolved. The sequence was collected from a person between 18 and 65 years old who received the Ad26.COV2.S COVID-19 vaccine or a placebo. Source: peripheral blood, taken in a trial of Ad26.COV2.S vaccine versus placebo. The CDR3 protein is CASLTGPPDGHF. In DNA, the CDR3 is TGTGCCAGCCTGACTGGGCCCCCGGACGGGCATTTT.